This TCR beta chain emerged from a study of long-term antiretroviral therapy in people with HIV. The sample holds a few counts of this clone. Its antigen is unknown. The authors ran the immunoSEQ assay, v3.0, at survey level. The target of sequencing was roughly 35,000-55,000 T-cell genomes per sample. The protocol was immunoSEQ multiplex PCR, while the TCRdb copy is restricted to in-frame clones and leaves out a portion. The sample has tens of thousands of clones, roughly 84% seen once. Whole-study findings and limits: In samples taken after ART, diversity increased but remained below transplant donor control levels. Clones expanded before ART dominated the repertoire at all time points.

All donors provided no fewer than one pre-ART and no fewer than two post-ART PBMC samples. This CDR3 contains 14 residues. Germline loops: CDR1 ENHRY, CDR2 SYGVKD. Losses at the gene ends were 7 bases for V and 6 bases for J; bases not matched to a gene: 6. The sequence was collected from a man aged 55 to 69 with HIV. The sequences come from unsorted PBMCs, collected 0.6 years after starting antiretroviral therapy. The chain couples TRBV10-3 to TRBJ2-1; 10 nucleotides line up with TRBD1. The CDR3: CAINPGTGVNEQFF. DNA for the CDR3: TGTGCCATCAACCCCGGGACAGGGGTCAATGAGCAGTTCTTC.